This passage covers 14 T cell receptor beta chains from one sample sequenced in a study of T cells after yellow fever vaccination (dated by TCRdb to between 2018 and 2020). The treatment or condition label here, explained by the study, means: live attenuated yellow fever vaccine strain. The library was generated by 5' RACE. The sample was run on an Illumina HiSeq 2500. Clones were called with MiXCR by TCRdb after fastp trimmed the public reads at Q25, and only in-frame beta chains were retained. CDR3 protein sequences are deduplicated, and each keeps its most common genes and DNA. The sample contains some 500,000 distinct CDR3 sequences, approximately 12% of them found a single time. Over 13% of the sample is in the top ten clones. The sample in question was PBMCs, obtained on the day of the yellow fever booster vaccination. The receptors derive from a man under 40 who received the YFV17D yellow fever vaccine.

The V call is TRBV6-5, the J call TRBJ1-6, with D unresolved. V gave up 6 bases and J gave up 8 bases, with 11 bases separating them. Germline V gene lookup returns CDR1 MNHEY and CDR2 SVGAGI. The length of the CDR3 is 13 residues. The CDR3 region has the DNA TGTGCCAGCAGCGCGGGCAGACATTCACCCCTCCACTTT. Translated, it gives CASSAGRHSPLHF.

This clonotype was observed a few times. V gene TRBV7-9 combines with J gene TRBJ2-6; D is unresolved. The germline CDR1 and CDR2 sequences are SEHNR and FQNEAQ (reference sequence). V shed 4 bases and J shed 0 bases, with 4 bases lying between them. The CDR3 is 14 residues long. CDR3 DNA: TGTGCCAGCAGCTCCAACTCTGGGGCCAACGTCCTGACTTTC. Encoded protein: CASSSNSGANVLTF.

In this sample, this clonotype turned up many times. The V and J genes are TRBV27 and TRBJ2-7; 8 nucleotides align to TRBD2. CDR1 is MNHEY and CDR2 is SMNVEV in the germline V gene (reference sequence). The CDR3 runs 15 residues. The trim removed 4 bases at V and 2 bases at J, leaving 7 bases unmatched. CDR3 nucleotides: TGTGCCAGCAGTTGGAGAATAGCGGGGACCTACGAGCAGTACTTC. It yields the protein CASSWRIAGTYEQYF.

The V and J genes are TRBV20-1 and TRBJ2-3; D ambiguous. The ends were cut back, 4 bases at V and 10 bases at J, with 15 bases in the middle. Looked up from germline, CDR1 is DFQATT and CDR2 is SNEGSKA (reference sequence). The length of the CDR3 is 12 residues. DNA for the CDR3: TGCAGTGCTACAAGGATAACGGATGCGCAGTATTTT. Amino acids: CSATRITDAQYF.

This clonotype was seen more than once but under ten times. The V call is TRBV7-2, the J call TRBJ1-5; unclear D gene. Germline loops: CDR1 SGHTA, CDR2 FQGNSA. The CDR3 loop spans 15 amino acids. The V and J ends lost 5 bases and 2 bases respectively, with 13 bases between them. The CDR3 nucleotides read TGTGCCAGCAGCCCAAATGGGAGGGGCAATCAGCCCCAGCATTTT. It specifies CASSPNGRGNQPQHF.

Only a few counts were recorded for this clonotype. The CDR3 DNA sequence: TGCGGTTTTGGGACAGATACGCAGTATTTT. Protein sequence: CGFGTDTQYF. This chain connects TRBV20-1 to TRBJ2-3; D remains ambiguous. This CDR3 has 10 amino acids. Germline assignment: CDR1 DFQATT and CDR2 SNEGSKA (reference sequence).

A few counts support this clonotype. The chain combines TRBV5-4 with TRBJ2-4, with 7 bases matching TRBD2. J gave up 0 bases and V 0 bases, and 12 bases lay outside the gene matches. This CDR3 region has 19 residues. Germline assignment: CDR1 SGHNT and CDR2 YYREEE (reference sequence). The CDR3 DNA follows: TGTGCCAGCAGCTTGGCCGTCTCGTTGACTAGCCCAGCCAAAAACATTCAGTACTTC. The encoded protein is CASSLAVSLTSPAKNIQYF.

The genes are TRBV4-1 and TRBJ1-6; TRBD1 aligns across 11 bases. V was pared by 0 bases and J by 9 bases, with 7 bases of the junction left unmatched. The CDR3 is 17 amino acids. Germline V gene sequence: CDR1 MGHRA, CDR2 YSYEKL. CDR3 coding DNA: TGCGCCAGCAGCCAAGAGTATACCGGGACAGGGGGTTCACCCCTCCACTTT. The encoded protein is CASSQEYTGTGGSPLHF.

Only a few counts were recorded for this clonotype. The chain carries TRBV30 and TRBJ1-1, with a weak D call TRBD1 (5 bases). Between the trimmed V and J ends, which lost 2 bases and 5 bases, there was a span of 18 bases. Germline V gene data show CDR1 as GTSNPN and CDR2 as SVGIG (reference sequence). This CDR3 region has 15 residues. The DNA for the CDR3 is TGTGCCTGGAGTAGGTGGGACGATGCGGGGACTGAAGCTTTCTTT. Translated, it gives CAWSRWDDAGTEAFF.

The gene calls are TRBV12-3 or TRBV12-4 and TRBJ1-5, with no clear D. With 1 base removed from V and 8 bases from J, the gap between germline ends came to 9 bases. The CDR3 runs 13 residues. As DNA, the CDR3 is TGTGCCAGCAGTTTAGGGCTTTCGGAGCCCCAGCATTTT. Its protein is CASSLGLSEPQHF.

This rearrangement joins TRBV5-1 to TRBJ2-1; possible D gene TRBD2, 6 bases. The V end lost 0 bases, the J end lost 7 bases, and 11 bases lay between the germline ends. This CDR3 spans 14 amino acids. The germline CDR1 and CDR2 sequences are SGHRS and YFSETQ. The CDR3 nucleotides read TGCGCCAGCAGCTTGGAAGGGACTCCTAATGAGCAGTTCTTC. Translating gives CASSLEGTPNEQFF. Combining the CDR3 with reference TRBV5-1 and TRBJ2-1 gives the whole variable domain KAGVTQTPRYLIKTRGQQVTLSCSPISGHRSVSWYQQTPGQGLQFLFEYFSETQRNKGNFPGRFSGRQFSNSRSEMNVSTLELGDSALYLCASSLEGTPNEQFFGPGTRLTVL.

The chain uses TRBV25-1 and TRBJ2-7; 7 bases agree with TRBD1. V trimming: 3 bases; J trimming: 4 bases; junction bases outside the gene matches: 3. The germline gives CDR1 MGHDK, CDR2 SYGVNS. The CDR3 is made up of 13 amino acids. This CDR3 is CASSDWTGYEQYF. The CDR3 bases are TGTGCCAGCAGTGACTGGACAGGATACGAGCAGTACTTC.

The chain carries TRBV13 and TRBJ2-3, with 11 bases identical to TRBD2. V lost 0 bases and J lost 4; bases outside the gene matches: 9. The CDR3 is 18 amino acids. CDR1 is PRHDT and CDR2 is FYEKMQ in the germline V gene (reference sequence). CDR3 sequence (DNA): TGTGCCAGCAGCTTAGGCCCTAGAGCTAGCGGGAGGCCAGATACGCAGTATTTT. Encoded protein: CASSLGPRASGRPDTQYF.

This clonotype has a handful of counts. V and J are TRBV7-2 and TRBJ2-7, with D unclear. V was clipped by 5 bases and J by 7 bases, with 9 bases between them. The length of the CDR3 is 11 residues. Germline CDR1 reads SGHTA; CDR2 reads FQGNSA. The CDR3 bases are TGTGCCAGCAGCCCTCATATAGAGCAGTACTTC. Its protein is CASSPHIEQYF.